This is a list of T cell receptor beta chains from one sample in a study of T-cell reconstitution after alpha-beta-depleted transplantation in children. MiXCR was run by TCRdb on the PCR reads, yielding one entry per CDR3 protein. The data contain approximately 210,000 distinct CDR3 sequences, roughly 15% of them singletons. Source: PBMCs from the stem cell graft donor, taken from the stem cell graft. The source is a human donor who donated a stem cell graft to a child with acute lymphoblastic leukemia. The conserved cysteine and the conserved F or W are not part of the CDR3 here. Expanded clones get a size class; other rows say once, few or many, or leave the size out.

size	J	V	CDR3
many	TRBJ1-2	TRBV10-3	AISEVGSYGYT
many	TRBJ2-7	TRBV28	ASRARTEQY
many	TRBJ1-1	TRBV5-1	ASSFEGTEAF
many	TRBJ2-7	TRBV20-1	SASPPGTSGGYADEQY
many	TRBJ2-3	TRBV11-3	ASSLRAGRTDTQY
many	TRBJ1-4	TRBV7-9	ASSPRTGSATNEKLF
-	TRBJ2-2	TRBV2	ARETGNTGELF
many	TRBJ1-1	TRBV29-1	SVGATEAF
many	TRBJ2-7	TRBV6-5	ASRTQGSEQY
-	TRBJ1-1	TRBV10-2	ASRTGYTEAF
-	TRBJ1-1	TRBV5-4	ASSSAGTGGTEAF
many	TRBJ2-7	TRBV12-3/TRBV12-4	ASSRTSGRTNEQY
many	TRBJ2-7	TRBV2	ASGQQGLYEQY
few	TRBJ2-1	TRBV7-8	ASSIVGETSSYNEQF
-	TRBJ2-5	TRBV12-3/TRBV12-4	ASSPLSGTDGTQY
many	TRBJ2-1	TRBV7-9	ASSSPNTAGEQF
many	TRBJ2-1	TRBV20-1	SPGLAVYNEQF